This T cell receptor beta chain was obtained from a study of OX40 agonist ivuxolimab in advanced cancers. Overall study results and limits: There was clonal expansion of CD4+ and CD8+ blood T cells by week 6 at 0.1 to 3.0 mg/kg.

The V segment lost 0 bases and the J segment 4 bases; nucleotides outside the gene matches: 4. The length of the CDR3 is 16 residues. Germline assignment: CDR1 MNHNY and CDR2 SVGAGI (reference sequence). On this clone: Its antigen is currently unknown.

Generated by immunoSEQ multiplex PCR, the TCRdb table keeps only in-frame clones and is missing some. Seen here are roughly 67,000 clones, more than 75% observed once, and the top ten hold about 4%. No patient had autoimmune disease or received systemic immunosuppression. Sample: CD4+ or CD8+ T cells sorted from blood, taken in a trial of the OX40 agonist ivuxolimab. The receptor's source is an adult with an advanced solid tumor such as melanoma, head and neck, liver or kidney cancer. The chain has TRBV6-6 and TRBJ2-2, with 8 positions matching TRBD2. The CDR3 coding sequence is TGTGCCAGCAGTTACTCGAGTAGCGGGATCACCGGGGAGCTGTTTTTT. Amino acid sequence: CASSYSSSGITGELFF.